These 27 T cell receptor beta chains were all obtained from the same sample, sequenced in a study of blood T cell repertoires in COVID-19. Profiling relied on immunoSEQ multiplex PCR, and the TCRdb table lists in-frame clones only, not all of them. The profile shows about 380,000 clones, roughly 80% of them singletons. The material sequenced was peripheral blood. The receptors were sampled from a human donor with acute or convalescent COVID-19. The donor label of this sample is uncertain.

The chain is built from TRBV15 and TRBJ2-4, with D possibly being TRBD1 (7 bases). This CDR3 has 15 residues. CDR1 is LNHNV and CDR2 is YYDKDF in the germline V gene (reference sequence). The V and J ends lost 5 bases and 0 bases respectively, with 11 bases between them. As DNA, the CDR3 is TGTGCCACCAGCGCAGGGGGGATAGCCAAAAACATTCAGTACTTC. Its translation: CATSAGGIAKNIQYF.

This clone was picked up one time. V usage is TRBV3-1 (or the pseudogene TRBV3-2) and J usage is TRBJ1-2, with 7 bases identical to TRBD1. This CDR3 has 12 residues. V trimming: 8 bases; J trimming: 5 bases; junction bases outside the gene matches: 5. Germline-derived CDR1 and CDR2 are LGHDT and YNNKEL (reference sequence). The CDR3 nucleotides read TGTGCCAGCGGGGACAGAATTTATGGCTACACCTTC. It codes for CASGDRIYGYTF.

CDR3 sequence: CASSLSDTDEQYF. For the CDR3, the DNA is TGTGCCAGCAGTTTGAGTGACACAGACGAGCAGTACTTC. The chain is built from TRBV27 and TRBJ2-7; D is ambiguous. The germline V and J ends were trimmed by 3 bases and 5 bases, with 11 bases remaining between them. The germline V gene has CDR1 MNHEY and CDR2 SMNVEV (reference sequence). The length of the CDR3 is 13 residues.

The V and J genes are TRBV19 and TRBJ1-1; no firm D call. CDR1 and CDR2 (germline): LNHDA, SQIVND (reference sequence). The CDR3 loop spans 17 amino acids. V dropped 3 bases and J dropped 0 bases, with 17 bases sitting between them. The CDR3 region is CASSMWLSTGMNTEAFF. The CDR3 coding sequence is TGTGCCAGTAGTATGTGGCTGTCGACGGGGATGAACACTGAAGCTTTCTTT.

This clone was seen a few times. The chain's CDR3 is CASSPDRVYTEAFF. The DNA of the CDR3 is TGTGCCAGCAGCCCCGACAGGGTTTACACTGAAGCTTTCTTT. The chain combines TRBV7-9 with TRBJ1-1; 7 bases are shared with TRBD1. There are 14 residues in the CDR3. V shed 5 bases, J shed 3 bases, and the junction held 6 bases outside the gene matches. CDR1 and CDR2 from the germline V gene are SEHNR and FQNEAQ (reference sequence).

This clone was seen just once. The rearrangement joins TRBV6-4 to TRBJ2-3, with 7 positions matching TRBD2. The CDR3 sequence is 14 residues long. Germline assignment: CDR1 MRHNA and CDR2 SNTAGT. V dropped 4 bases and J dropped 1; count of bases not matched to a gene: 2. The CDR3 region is CASSVSGGTDTQYF. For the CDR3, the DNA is TGTGCCAGCAGTGTGAGCGGGGGCACAGATACGCAGTATTTT.

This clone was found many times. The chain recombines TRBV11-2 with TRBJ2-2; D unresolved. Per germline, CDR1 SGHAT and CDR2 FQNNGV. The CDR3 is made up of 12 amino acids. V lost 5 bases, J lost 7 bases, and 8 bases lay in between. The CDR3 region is CASSPPIGELFF. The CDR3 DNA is TGTGCCAGCAGCCCCCCCATCGGGGAGCTGTTTTTT.

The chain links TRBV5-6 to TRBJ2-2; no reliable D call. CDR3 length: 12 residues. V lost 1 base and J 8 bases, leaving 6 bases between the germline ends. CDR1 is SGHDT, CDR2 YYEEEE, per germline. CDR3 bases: TGTGCCAGCAGCTTGTTTTCGGGGGAGCTGTTTTTT. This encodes CASSLFSGELFF.

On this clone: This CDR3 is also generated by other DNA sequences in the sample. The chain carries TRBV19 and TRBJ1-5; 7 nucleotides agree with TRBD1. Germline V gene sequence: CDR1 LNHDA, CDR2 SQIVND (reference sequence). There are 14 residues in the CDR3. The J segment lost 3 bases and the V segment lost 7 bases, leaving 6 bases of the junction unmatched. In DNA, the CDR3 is TGTGCCAGTAACCGGGGACAGCCCAATCAGCCCCAGCATTTT. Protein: CASNRGQPNQPQHF.

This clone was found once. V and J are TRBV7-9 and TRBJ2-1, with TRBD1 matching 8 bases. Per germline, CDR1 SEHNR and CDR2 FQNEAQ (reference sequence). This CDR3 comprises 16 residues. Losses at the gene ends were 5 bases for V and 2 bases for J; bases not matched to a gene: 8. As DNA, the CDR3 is TGTGCCAGCAGCCATCGGACAGGGAATCCCTACAATGAGCAGTTCTTC. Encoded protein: CASSHRTGNPYNEQFF.

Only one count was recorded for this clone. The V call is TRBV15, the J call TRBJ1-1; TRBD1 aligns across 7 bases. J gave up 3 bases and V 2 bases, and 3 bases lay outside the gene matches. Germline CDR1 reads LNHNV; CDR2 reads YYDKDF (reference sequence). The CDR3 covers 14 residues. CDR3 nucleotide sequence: TGTGCCACCAGCAGAAACAGGGGAGACACTGAAGCTTTCTTT. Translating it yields CATSRNRGDTEAFF. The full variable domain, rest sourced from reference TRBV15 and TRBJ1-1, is DAMVIQNPRYQVTQFGKPVTLSCSQTLNHNVMYWYQQKSSQAPKLLFHYYDKDFNNEADTPDNFQSRRPNTSFCFLDIRSPGLGDTAMYLCATSRNRGDTEAFFGQGTRLTVV.

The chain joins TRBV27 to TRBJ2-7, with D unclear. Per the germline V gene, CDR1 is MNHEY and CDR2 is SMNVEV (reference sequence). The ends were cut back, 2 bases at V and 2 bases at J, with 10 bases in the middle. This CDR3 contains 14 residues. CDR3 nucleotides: TGTGCCAGCAGTTTAAATCCGGCGGCCTACGAGCAGTACTTC. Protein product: CASSLNPAAYEQYF.

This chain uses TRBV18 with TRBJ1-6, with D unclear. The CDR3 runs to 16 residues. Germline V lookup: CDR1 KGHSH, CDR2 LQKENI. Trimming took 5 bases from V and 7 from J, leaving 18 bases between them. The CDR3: CASSESLGGGNSPLHF. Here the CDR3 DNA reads TGTGCCAGCTCAGAGTCTTTGGGTGGAGGCAATTCACCCCTCCACTTT.

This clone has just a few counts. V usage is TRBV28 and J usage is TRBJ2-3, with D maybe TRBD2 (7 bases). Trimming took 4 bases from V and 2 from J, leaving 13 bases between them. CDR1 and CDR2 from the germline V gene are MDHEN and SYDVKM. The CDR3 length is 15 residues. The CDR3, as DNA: TGTGCCAGCAGTTCCGGGGGGCTACACACAGATACGCAGTATTTT. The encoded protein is CASSSGGLHTDTQYF.

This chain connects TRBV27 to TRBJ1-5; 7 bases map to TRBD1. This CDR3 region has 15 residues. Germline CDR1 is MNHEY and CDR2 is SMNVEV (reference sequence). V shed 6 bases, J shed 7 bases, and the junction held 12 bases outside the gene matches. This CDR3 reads CASSPMLGGQQPQHF. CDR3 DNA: TGTGCCAGCAGCCCTATGTTAGGGGGCCAACAGCCCCAGCATTTT.

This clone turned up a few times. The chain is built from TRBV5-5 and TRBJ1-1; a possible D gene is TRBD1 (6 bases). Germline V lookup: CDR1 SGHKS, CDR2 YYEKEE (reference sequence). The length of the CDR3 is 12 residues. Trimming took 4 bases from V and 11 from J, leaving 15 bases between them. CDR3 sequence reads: CASSAGTLRAFF. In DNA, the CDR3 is TGTGCCAGCAGCGCCGGGACATTGCGTGCTTTCTTT. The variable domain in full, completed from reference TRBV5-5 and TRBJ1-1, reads DAGVTQSPTHLIKTRGQQVTLRCSPISGHKSVSWYQQVLGQGPQFIFQYYEKEERGRGNFPDRFSARQFPNYSSELNVNALLLGDSALYLCASSAGTLRAFFGQGTRLTVV.

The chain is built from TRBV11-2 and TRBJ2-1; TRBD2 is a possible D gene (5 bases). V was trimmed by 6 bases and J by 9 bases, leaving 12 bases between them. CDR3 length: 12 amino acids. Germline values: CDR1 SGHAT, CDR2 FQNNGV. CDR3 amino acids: CASRPSRGEQFF. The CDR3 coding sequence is TGTGCCAGCAGACCGAGTCGGGGTGAGCAGTTCTTC.

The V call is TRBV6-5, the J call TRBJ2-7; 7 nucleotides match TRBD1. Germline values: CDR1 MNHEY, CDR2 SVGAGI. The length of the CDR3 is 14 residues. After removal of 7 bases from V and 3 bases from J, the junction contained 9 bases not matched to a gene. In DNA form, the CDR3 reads TGTGCCAGCACTTCGACAGGGAGTAACTACGAGCAGTACTTC. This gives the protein CASTSTGSNYEQYF.

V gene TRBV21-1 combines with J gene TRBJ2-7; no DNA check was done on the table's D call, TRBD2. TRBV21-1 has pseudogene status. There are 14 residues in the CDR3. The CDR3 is CASSKVLAGHEQYF. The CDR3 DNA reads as TGTGCCAGCAGCAAAGTTTTAGCGGGCCACGAGCAGTACTTC.

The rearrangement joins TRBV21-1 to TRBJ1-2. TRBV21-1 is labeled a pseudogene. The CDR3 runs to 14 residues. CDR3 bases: TGTGCCAGCAGCAAAGTAGGTAGAGGGTACGGCTACACCTTC. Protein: CASSKVGRGYGYTF.

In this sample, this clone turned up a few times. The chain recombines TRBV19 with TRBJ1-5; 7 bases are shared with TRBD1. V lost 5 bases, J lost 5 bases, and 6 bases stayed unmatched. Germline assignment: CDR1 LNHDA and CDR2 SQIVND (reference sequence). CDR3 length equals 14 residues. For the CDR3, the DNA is TGTGCCAGTAGTCACGGACAGGCCGATCAGCCCCAGCATTTT. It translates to CASSHGQADQPQHF.

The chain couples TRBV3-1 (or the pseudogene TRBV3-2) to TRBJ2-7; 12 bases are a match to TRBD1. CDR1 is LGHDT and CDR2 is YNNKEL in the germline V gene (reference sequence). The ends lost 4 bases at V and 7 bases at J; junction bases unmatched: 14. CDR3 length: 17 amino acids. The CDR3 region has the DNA TGTGCCAGCAGCCCTATACTTCCGGGACAGGGGGCGAGGGAGCAGTACTTC. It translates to CASSPILPGQGAREQYF.

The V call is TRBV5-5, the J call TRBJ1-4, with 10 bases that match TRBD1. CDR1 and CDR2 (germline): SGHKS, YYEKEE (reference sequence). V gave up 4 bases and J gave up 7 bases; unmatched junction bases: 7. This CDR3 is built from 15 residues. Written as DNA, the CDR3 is TGTGCCAGCAGCCGGACAGGGGGGATTGGTGAAAAACTGTTTTTT. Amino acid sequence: CASSRTGGIGEKLFF.

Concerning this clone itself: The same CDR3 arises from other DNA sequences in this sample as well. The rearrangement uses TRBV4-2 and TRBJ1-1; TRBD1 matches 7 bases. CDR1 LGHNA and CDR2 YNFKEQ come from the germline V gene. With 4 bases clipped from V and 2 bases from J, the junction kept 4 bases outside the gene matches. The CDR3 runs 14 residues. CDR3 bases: TGTGCCAGCAGCCTGGGGACAGCTAACACTGAAGCTTTCTTT. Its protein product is CASSLGTANTEAFF.

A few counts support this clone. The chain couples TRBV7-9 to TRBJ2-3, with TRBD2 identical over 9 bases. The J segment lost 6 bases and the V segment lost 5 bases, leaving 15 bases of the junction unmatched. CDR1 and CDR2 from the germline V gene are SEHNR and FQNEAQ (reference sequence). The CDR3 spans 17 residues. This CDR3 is CASSPPGLAQSRDTQYF. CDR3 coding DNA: TGTGCCAGCAGCCCTCCGGGACTAGCTCAGAGTCGGGATACGCAGTATTTT.

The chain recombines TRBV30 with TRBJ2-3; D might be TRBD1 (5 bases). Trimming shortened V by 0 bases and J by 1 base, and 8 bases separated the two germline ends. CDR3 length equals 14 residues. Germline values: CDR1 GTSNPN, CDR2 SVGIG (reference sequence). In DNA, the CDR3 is TGTGCCTGGAGTGTGGGCAGGGGCACAGATACGCAGTATTTT. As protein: CAWSVGRGTDTQYF.

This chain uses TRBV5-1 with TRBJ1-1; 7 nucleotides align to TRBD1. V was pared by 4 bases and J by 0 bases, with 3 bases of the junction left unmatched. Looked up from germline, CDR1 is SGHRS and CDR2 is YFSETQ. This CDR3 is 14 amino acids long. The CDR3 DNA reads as TGCGCCAGCAGCCAGGGACAGATGAACACTGAAGCTTTCTTT. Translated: CASSQGQMNTEAFF.